The source of this T cell receptor beta chain is a study of beta chain features in type 1 diabetes. Whole-study context: Sorted cell examination encompassed over 90 million cells across all samples.

Every isolated RNA sample was fully reverse transcribed, so sequencing captured expressed TCRB transcripts. Libraries were prepared by immunoSEQ multiplex PCR; TCRdb keeps only in-frame clonotypes and omits some of them. The table has under 300,000 clones, about 25% seen once. This TCR derives from a young man in good health. The sequenced sample was central memory CD4+ T cells from blood.

CDR3 sequence: CASSSLQTGHSYEQYF. The DNA for the CDR3 is TGTGCCAGCAGCTCTTTGCAGACAGGGCACTCCTACGAGCAGTACTTC. The V and J genes are TRBV7-2 and TRBJ2-7, with TRBD1 matching 7 bases. The CDR3 runs 16 residues. CDR1 is SGHTA and CDR2 is FQGNSA in the germline V gene. The V and J ends lost 4 bases and 0 bases, in that order; junction bases with no gene match: 9.